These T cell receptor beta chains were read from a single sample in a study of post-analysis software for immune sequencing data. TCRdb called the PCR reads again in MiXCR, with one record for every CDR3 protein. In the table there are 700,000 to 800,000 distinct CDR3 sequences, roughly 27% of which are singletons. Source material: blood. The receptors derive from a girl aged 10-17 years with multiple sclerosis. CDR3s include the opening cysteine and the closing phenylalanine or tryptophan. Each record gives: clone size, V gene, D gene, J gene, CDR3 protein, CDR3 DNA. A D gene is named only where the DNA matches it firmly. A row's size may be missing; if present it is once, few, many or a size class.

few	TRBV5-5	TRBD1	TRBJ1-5	CASSLYRGGQPQHF	TGTGCCAGCAGCTTGTACAGGGGCGGCCAGCCCCAGCATTTT
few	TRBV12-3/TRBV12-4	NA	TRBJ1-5	CASSLDGTINQPQHF	TGTGCCAGCAGTCTCGACGGGACGATCAATCAGCCCCAGCATTTT
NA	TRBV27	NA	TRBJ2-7	CASRKDGYEQYF	TGTGCCAGCAGGAAGGACGGATACGAGCAGTACTTC
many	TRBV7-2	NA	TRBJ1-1	CASSLGRNTEAFF	TGCGCCAGCAGCTTGGGCCGGAACACTGAAGCTTTCTTT
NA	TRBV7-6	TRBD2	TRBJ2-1	CASSSSGGWNEQFF	TGTGCCAGCAGCTCGTCCGGGGGGTGGAATGAGCAGTTCTTC
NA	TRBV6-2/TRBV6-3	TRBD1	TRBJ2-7	CASITPGTGITEQYF	TGTGCCAGCATCACTCCCGGGACAGGGATTACCGAGCAGTACTTC
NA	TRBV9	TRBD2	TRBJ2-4	CASSPRGVDKNIQYF	TGTGCCAGCAGCCCCCGGGGGGTGGACAAAAACATTCAGTACTTC
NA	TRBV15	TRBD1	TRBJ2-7	CATSRGGTGGHEQYF	TGTGCCACCAGCAGAGGTGGGACAGGGGGCCACGAGCAGTACTTC
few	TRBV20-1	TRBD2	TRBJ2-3	CSARGRLAGASYGGDTQYF	TGCAGTGCTAGGGGTAGACTAGCGGGGGCCTCGTACGGTGGAGATACGCAGTATTTT
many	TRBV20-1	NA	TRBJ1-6	CSARPSQLRSPLHF	TGCAGTGCTAGACCCTCGCAGCTCAGATCACCCCTCCACTTT
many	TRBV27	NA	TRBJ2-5	CASSPGGWEQYF	TGTGCCAGCAGCCCCGGCGGGTGGGAGCAGTACTTC
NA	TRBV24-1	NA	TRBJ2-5	CVTSDRTRGEQYF	TGTGTCACCAGTGACAGGACCCGGGGGGAGCAGTACTTC
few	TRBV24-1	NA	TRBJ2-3	CATSDLGEGLDTQYF	TGTGCCACCAGTGATCTGGGGGAAGGGTTGGATACGCAGTATTTT
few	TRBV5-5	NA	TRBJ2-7	CASSLGADIAYEQYF	TGTGCCAGCAGTCTTGGGGCCGACATCGCCTACGAGCAGTACTTC
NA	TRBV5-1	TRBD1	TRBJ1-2	CASSFGTGSYGYTF	TGCGCCAGCAGCTTTGGGACAGGGTCCTATGGCTACACCTTC
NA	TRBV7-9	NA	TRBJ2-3	CASSLVSATDTQYF	TGTGCCAGCAGCTTAGTTTCGGCTACAGATACGCAGTATTTT
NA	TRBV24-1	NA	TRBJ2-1	CATSAGDSPYNEQFF	TGTGCCACCAGTGCCGGGGACTCGCCCTACAATGAGCAGTTCTTC
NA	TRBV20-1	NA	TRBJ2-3	CSARQSGLSTDTQYF	TGCAGTGCTAGACAATCCGGCCTTAGCACAGATACGCAGTATTTT
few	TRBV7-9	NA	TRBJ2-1	CASSPDGTPNMYEQFF	TGTGCCAGCAGCCCCGACGGGACCCCCAATATGTATGAGCAGTTCTTC
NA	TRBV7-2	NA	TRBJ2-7	CASSQTVSSYEQYF	TGTGCCAGCAGCCAGACTGTTAGCTCCTACGAGCAGTACTTC
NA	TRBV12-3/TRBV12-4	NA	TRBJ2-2	CASSLDDGGELFF	TGTGCCAGCAGTCTAGACGATGGCGGGGAGCTGTTTTTT
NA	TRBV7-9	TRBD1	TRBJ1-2	CTSSFDRVGGYTF	TGTACCAGCAGCTTCGACAGGGTCGGGGGCTACACCTTC